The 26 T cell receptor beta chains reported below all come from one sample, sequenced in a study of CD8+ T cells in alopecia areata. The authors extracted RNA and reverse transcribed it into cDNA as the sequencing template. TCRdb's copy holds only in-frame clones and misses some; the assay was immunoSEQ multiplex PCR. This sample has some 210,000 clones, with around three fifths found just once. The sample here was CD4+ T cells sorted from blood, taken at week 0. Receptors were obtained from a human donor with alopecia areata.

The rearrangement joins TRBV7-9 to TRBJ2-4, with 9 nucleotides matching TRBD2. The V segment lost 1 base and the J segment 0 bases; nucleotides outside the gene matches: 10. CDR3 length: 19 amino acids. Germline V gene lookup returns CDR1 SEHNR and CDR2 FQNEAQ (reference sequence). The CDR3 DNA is TGTGCCAGCAGCTTAGGAAGGGCTAGCGGGGCGGGAGCCAAAAACATTCAGTACTTC. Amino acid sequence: CASSLGRASGAGAKNIQYF.

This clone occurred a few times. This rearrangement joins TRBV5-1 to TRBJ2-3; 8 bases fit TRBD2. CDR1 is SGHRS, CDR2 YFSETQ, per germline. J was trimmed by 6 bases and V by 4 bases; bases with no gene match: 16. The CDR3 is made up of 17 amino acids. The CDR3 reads CASSSLGSTSGADTQYF. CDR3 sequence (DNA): TGCGCCAGCAGCAGTTTGGGCTCCACTAGCGGTGCGGATACGCAGTATTTT. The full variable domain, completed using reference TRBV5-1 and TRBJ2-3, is KAGVTQTPRYLIKTRGQQVTLSCSPISGHRSVSWYQQTPGQGLQFLFEYFSETQRNKGNFPGRFSGRQFSNSRSEMNVSTLELGDSALYLCASSSLGSTSGADTQYFGPGTRLTVL.

The CDR3: CAWERGGRGEQFF. Written as DNA, the CDR3 is TGTGCCTGGGAGCGGGGGGGCCGAGGTGAGCAGTTCTTC. V and J are TRBV30 and TRBJ2-1; the match to TRBD2 covers 10 bases. The CDR3 is 13 residues long. Germline V gene lookup returns CDR1 GTSNPN and CDR2 SVGIG (reference sequence). With 5 bases clipped from V and 9 bases from J, the junction kept 7 bases outside the gene matches.

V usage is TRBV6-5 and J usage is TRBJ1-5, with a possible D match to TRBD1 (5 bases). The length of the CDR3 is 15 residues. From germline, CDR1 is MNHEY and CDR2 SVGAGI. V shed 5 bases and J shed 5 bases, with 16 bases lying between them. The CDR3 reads CASSVGSGGYQPQHF. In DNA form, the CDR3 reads TGTGCCAGCAGTGTTGGCAGCGGGGGGTATCAGCCCCAGCATTTT.

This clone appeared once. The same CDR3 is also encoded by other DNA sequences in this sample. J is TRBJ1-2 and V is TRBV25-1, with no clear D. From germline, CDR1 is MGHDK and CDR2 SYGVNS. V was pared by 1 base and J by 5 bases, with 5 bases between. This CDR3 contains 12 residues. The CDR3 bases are TGTGCCAGCAGTGAATTGGGGTATGGCTACACCTTC. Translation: CASSELGYGYTF.

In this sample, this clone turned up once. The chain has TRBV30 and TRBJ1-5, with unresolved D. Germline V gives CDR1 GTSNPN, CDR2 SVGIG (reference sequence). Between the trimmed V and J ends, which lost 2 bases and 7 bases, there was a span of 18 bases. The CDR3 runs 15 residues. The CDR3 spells CAWSNPIKPGQPQHF. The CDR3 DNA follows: TGTGCCTGGAGTAATCCCATCAAGCCCGGGCAGCCCCAGCATTTT.

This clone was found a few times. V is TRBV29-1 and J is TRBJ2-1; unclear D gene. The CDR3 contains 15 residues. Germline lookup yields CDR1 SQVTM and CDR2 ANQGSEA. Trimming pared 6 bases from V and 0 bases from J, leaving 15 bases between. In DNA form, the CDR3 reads TGCAGCGTCCCCGACAAGAAGGACTCCTACAATGAGCAGTTCTTC. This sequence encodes CSVPDKKDSYNEQFF.

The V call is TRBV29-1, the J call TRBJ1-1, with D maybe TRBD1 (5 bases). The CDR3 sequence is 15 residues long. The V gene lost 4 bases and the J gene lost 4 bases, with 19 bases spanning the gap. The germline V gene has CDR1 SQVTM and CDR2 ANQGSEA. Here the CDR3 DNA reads TGCAGCGTTGGCGGTTGGGAAGGGGTCGGCACTGAAGCTTTCTTT. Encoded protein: CSVGGWEGVGTEAFF. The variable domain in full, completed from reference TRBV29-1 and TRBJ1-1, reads SAVISQKPSRDICQRGTSLTIQCQVDSQVTMMFWYRQQPGQSLTLIATANQGSEATYESGFVIDKFPISRPNLTFSTLTVSNMSPEDSSIYLCSVGGWEGVGTEAFFGQGTRLTVV.

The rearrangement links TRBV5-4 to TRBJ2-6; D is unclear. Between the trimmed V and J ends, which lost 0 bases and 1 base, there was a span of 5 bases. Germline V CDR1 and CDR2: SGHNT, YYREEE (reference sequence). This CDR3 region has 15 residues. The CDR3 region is CASSLAWSGANVLTF. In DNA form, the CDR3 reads TGTGCCAGCAGCTTGGCATGGTCTGGGGCCAACGTCCTGACTTTC.

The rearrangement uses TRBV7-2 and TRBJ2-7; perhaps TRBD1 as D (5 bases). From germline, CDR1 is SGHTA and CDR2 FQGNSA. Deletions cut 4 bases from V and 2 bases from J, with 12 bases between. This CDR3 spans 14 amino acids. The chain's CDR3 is CASSSYVGPYEQYF. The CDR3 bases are TGTGCCAGCAGCTCCTATGTGGGGCCCTACGAGCAGTACTTC. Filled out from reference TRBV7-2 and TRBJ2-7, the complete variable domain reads GAGVSQSPSNKVTEKGKDVELRCDPISGHTALYWYRQSLGQGLEFLIYFQGNSAPDKSGLPSDRFSAERTGGSVSTLTIQRTQQEDSAVYLCASSSYVGPYEQYFGPGTRLTVT.

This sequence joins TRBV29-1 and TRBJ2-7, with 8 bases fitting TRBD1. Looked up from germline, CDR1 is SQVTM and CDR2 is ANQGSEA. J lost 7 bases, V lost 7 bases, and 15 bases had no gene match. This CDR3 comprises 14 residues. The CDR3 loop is CSAVGQGASREQYF. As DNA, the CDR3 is TGCAGCGCTGTGGGGCAGGGGGCGAGTCGGGAGCAGTACTTC.

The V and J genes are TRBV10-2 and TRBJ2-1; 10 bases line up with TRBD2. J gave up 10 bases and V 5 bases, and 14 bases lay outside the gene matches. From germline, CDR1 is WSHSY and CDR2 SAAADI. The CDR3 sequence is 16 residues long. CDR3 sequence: CASSTRGSGRNWEQFF. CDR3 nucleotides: TGCGCCAGCAGTACCCGGGGTAGCGGGAGGAATTGGGAGCAGTTCTTC.

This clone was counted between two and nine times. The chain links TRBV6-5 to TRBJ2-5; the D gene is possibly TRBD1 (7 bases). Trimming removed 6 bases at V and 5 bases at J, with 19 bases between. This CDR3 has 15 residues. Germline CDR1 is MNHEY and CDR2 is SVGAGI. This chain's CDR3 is CASRPQGGAAETQYF. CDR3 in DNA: TGTGCCAGCAGACCCCAGGGGGGCGCGGCCGAGACCCAGTACTTC.

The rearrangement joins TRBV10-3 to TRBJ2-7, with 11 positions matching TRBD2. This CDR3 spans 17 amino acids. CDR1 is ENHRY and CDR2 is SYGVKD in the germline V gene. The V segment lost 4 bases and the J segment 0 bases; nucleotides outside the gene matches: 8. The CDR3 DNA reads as TGTGCCATCAGTGGCCCTGGGACTAGCGGCAGCTCCTACGAGCAGTACTTC. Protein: CAISGPGTSGSSYEQYF.

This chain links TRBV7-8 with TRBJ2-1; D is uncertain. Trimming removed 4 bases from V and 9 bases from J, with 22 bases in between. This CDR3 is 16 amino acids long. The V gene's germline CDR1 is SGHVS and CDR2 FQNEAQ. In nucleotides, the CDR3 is TGTGCCAGCAGCTCACGGCGGCGGCAGGCGTTTGGTGAGCAGTTCTTC. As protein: CASSSRRRQAFGEQFF. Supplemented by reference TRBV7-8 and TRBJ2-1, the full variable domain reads GAGVSQSPRYKVAKRGQDVALRCDPISGHVSLFWYQQALGQGPEFLTYFQNEAQLDKSGLPSDRFFAERPEGSVSTLKIQRTQQEDSAVYLCASSSRRRQAFGEQFFGPGTRLTVL.

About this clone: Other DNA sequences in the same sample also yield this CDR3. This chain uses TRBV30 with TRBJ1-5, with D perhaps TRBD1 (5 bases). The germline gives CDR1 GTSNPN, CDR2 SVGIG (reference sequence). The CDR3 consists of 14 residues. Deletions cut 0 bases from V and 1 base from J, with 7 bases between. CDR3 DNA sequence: TGTGCCTGGAGTGTCTCAGGGAGCAATCAGCCCCAGCATTTT. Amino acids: CAWSVSGSNQPQHF.

This chain's CDR3 is CASRASGRDETQYF. CDR3 sequence (DNA): TGTGCCAGCAGGGCTAGCGGGAGAGACGAGACCCAGTACTTC. This chain uses TRBV6-6 with TRBJ2-5, with 10 bases identical to TRBD2. V shed 6 bases, J shed 5 bases, and the junction held 6 bases outside the gene matches. Germline V CDR1 and CDR2: MNHNY, SVGAGI (reference sequence). This CDR3 is built from 14 residues.

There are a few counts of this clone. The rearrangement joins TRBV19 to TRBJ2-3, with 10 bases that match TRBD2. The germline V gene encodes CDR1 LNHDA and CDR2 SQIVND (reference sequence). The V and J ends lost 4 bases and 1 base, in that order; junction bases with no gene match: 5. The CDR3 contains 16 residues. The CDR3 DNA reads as TGTGCCAGTAGTAGGGCCCTAGCGGGAGGCACAGATACGCAGTATTTT. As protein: CASSRALAGGTDTQYF.

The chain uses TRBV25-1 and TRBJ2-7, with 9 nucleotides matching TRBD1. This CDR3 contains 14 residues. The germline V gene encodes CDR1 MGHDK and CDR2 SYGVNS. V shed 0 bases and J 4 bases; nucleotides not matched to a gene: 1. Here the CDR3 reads CASSEYGQGYEQYF. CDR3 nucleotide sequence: TGTGCCAGCAGTGAATACGGACAGGGGTACGAGCAGTACTTC.

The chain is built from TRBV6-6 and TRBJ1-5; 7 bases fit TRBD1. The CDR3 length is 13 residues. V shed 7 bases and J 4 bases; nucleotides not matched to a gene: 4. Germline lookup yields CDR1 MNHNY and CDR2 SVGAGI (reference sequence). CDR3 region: CASKGQVNQPQHF. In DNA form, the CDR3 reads TGTGCCAGCAAAGGACAGGTTAATCAGCCCCAGCATTTT.

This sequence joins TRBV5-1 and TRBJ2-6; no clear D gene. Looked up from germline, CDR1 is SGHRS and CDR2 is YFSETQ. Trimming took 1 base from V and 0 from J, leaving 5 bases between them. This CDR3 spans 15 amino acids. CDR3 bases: TGCGCCAGCAGCTTGACTTCCTCTGGGGCCAACGTCCTGACTTTC. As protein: CASSLTSSGANVLTF.

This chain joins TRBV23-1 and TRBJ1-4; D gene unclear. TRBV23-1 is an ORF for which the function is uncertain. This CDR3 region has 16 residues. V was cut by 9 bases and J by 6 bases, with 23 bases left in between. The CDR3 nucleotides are TGCGCCAGTCCCCCACCCCGTCGGGCGCCGGATGAAAAACTGTTTTTT. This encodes CASPPPRRAPDEKLFF.

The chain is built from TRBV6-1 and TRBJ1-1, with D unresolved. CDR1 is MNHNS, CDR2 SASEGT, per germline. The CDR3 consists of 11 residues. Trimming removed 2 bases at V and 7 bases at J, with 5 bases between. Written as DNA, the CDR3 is TGTGCCAGCAGTGAAAACTTTGAAGCTTTCTTT. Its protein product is CASSENFEAFF.

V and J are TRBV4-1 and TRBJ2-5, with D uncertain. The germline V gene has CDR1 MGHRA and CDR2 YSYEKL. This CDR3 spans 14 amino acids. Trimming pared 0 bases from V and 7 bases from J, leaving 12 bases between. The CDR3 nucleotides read TGCGCCAGCAGCCAAGATGAGGTGGATGGGACCCAGTACTTC. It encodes CASSQDEVDGTQYF.

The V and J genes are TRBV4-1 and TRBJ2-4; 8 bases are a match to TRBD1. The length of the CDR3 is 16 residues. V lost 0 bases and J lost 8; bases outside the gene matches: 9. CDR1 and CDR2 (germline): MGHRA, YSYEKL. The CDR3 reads CASSQERTGSVDIQYF. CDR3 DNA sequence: TGCGCCAGCAGCCAAGAAAGGACAGGGTCGGTGGACATTCAGTACTTC.

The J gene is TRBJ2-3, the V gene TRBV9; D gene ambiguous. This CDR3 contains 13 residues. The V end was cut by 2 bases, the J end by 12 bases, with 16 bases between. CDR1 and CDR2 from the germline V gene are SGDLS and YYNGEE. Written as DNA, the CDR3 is TGTGCCAGCAGCGTCCCAGGTAGTCGGTTCCAGTATTTT. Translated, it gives CASSVPGSRFQYF.